The clone carrying this T cell receptor beta chain was picked up a small number of times. Its antigen is not known. The data were taken from a study of CD8 T cells in ankylosing spondylitis. Study results and caveats: Clones tied to disease were said to be significantly enriched in matched ankylosing spondylitis synovial fluid. Relatively scarce in peripheral blood, disease-linked clones were CD8+. Among TCR beta sequences, a motif of several highly homologous variants appeared characteristic of ankylosing spondylitis blood.

The authors made TCR beta libraries by quantitative 5'-RACE with molecular barcodes. One entry per CDR3 protein, called by TCRdb with MiXCR from the 5' RACE reads. Of 150,000 or so distinct CDR3 sequences listed, roughly 18% are singletons. The CDR3 contains 13 residues. Trimming removed 5 bases at V and 2 bases at J, with 8 bases between. CDR1 is SGHTA and CDR2 is FQGNSA in the germline V gene. The rearrangement joins TRBV7-2 to TRBJ2-3; D not certain. The receptor was derived from a male donor with ankylosing spondylitis or in good health (not recorded which). Material for sequencing was blood, either unsorted or a sorted T cell fraction (not recorded which). The CDR3 loop reads CASSPTYTDTQYF. The CDR3 bases are TGTGCCAGCAGCCCAACCTACACAGATACGCAGTATTTT.